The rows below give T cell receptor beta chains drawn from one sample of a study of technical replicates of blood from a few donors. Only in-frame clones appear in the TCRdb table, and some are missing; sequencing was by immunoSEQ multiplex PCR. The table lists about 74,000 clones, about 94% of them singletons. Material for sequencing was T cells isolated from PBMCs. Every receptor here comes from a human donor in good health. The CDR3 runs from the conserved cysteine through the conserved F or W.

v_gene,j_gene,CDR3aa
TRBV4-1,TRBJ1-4,CASSQEQVATNEKLFF
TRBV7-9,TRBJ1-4,CASSLEVTGGEKLFF
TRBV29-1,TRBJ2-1,CSVSLAGVGEQFF
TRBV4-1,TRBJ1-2,CASSPTATPGYTF
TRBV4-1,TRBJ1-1,CASSPNRDPYTEAFF
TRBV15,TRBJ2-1,CATSGELAAKYNEQFF
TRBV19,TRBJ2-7,CASKSPGYEQYF
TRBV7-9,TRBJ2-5,CASSLQGWRETQYF
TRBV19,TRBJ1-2,CASSPGTLANYGYTF
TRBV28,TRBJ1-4,CASSSLQGANEKLFF
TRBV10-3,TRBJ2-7,CAIRGDRARNEQYF
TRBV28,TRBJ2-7,CASSFGGLSSYEQYF
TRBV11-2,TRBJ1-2,CASSLHPDGYTF
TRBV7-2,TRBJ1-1,CASSLVMGRPEAFF
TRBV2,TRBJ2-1,CASSVGGLYNEQFF
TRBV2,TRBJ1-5,CASSVETGGNQPQHF
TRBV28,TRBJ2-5,CASSPTGGSYQETQYF
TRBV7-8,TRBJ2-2,CASSLVENTGELFF
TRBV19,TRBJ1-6,CASNRQGNSPLHF
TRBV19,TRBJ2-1,CASTPSGISYNEQFF
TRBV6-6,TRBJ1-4,CASHRVGEKLFF
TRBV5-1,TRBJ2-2,CASSLAGGTGELFF
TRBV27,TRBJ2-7,CASKSSGAYEQYF
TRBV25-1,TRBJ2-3,CASSEQGGDTQYF